Listed below are T cell receptor beta chains from one sample, sequenced in a study of human T cells and chemical hapten exposure. A single record per CDR3 protein comes from TCRdb applying MiXCR to the RACE reads. Of approximately 350,000 distinct CDR3 sequences listed, about 7% were seen once; the top ten hold less than 10%. This specimen was whole blood, taken in connection with sensitization to the hapten diphenylcyclopropenone (DPC). These receptor sequences come from a woman under 30 with alopecia areata. Some clones in this sample may be carry-over from other donors' samples. Both conserved end residues are part of each CDR3. A D gene is named only where the DNA matches it firmly. The size field is filled for only some rows; it gives once, few, many or a size class.

-,TRBJ1-5,-,TRBV11-2,TGTGCCAGCAGCTTAGATAGTAACAGGGTGAACCAGCCCCAGCATTTT,CASSLDSNRVNQPQHF
-,TRBJ2-1,TRBD1,TRBV6-1,TGTGCCAGCCAAGACAGGGAATACAATGAGCAGTTCTTC,CASQDREYNEQFF
many,TRBJ1-2,TRBD1,TRBV7-9,TGTGCCAGCAGCTTAACAGGGGGAGACTATGGCTACACCTTC,CASSLTGGDYGYTF
many,TRBJ2-5,TRBD2,TRBV5-1,TGCGCCAGCAGCTTTAGCGGGGGGGCGCAGGAGACCCAGTACTTC,CASSFSGGAQETQYF
few,TRBJ2-4,-,TRBV20-1,TGCAGTGTAGGAGACTGGGGAGCCAAAAACATTCAGTACTTC,CSVGDWGAKNIQYF
many,TRBJ2-2,-,TRBV29-1,TGCAGCGTTAGGAACACCGGGGAGCTGTTTTTT,CSVRNTGELFF
few,TRBJ2-1,TRBD1,TRBV5-3,TGTGCCAGAAGCTTGACCGGACAGGATGAGCAGTTCTTC,CARSLTGQDEQFF
-,TRBJ1-6,-,TRBV20-1,TGCAGTGCCCGGACCGGGCCGCCTGATGTAAATTCACCCCTCCACTTT,CSARTGPPDVNSPLHF
few,TRBJ2-2,-,TRBV20-1,TGCAGTGCTAGAAGTCGTCAGATCGCGAACACCGGGGAGCTGTTTTTT,CSARSRQIANTGELFF
few,TRBJ2-7,-,TRBV27,TGTGCCAGCAGTTTAGGAGGCAGGGAGGCCGAGCAGTACTTC,CASSLGGREAEQYF
few,TRBJ1-3,-,TRBV20-1,TGCAGTGCTACCCCAGTCTCTGGAAACACCATATATTTT,CSATPVSGNTIYF
-,TRBJ2-1,-,TRBV19,TGTGCCAGTAGTTATGGCCAGGCCGACAATGAGCAGTTCTTC,CASSYGQADNEQFF
-,TRBJ1-1,-,TRBV28,TGTGCCAGCAGGTTACGATCCGTTGAAGCTTTCTTT,CASRLRSVEAFF
many,TRBJ2-7,TRBD1,TRBV10-3,TGTGCCAACTCGACGACAGGGAGCGAGTACTTC,CANSTTGSEYF
-,TRBJ1-1,-,TRBV9,TGTGCCAGCAGCGTAGATCCCTTGGGGAACACTGTAGCTTTCTTT,CASSVDPLGNTVAFF
-,TRBJ2-5,TRBD1,TRBV4-1,TGCGCCAGCAGCCCACACAGGGGGGATACGGAGACCCAGTACTTC,CASSPHRGDTETQYF
-,TRBJ2-7,TRBD2,TRBV19,TGTGCCAGTAGTACGGGACTAGCGGATTTTGACGAGCAGTACTTC,CASSTGLADFDEQYF
many,TRBJ2-5,TRBD1,TRBV5-1,TGCGCCAGCAGCTCCAAGGACAGGGGACACGGTGAGACCCAGTACTTC,CASSSKDRGHGETQYF
many,TRBJ1-5,TRBD1,TRBV12-3/TRBV12-4,TGTGCCAGCAGCGGCTGGACAGGGGATAGTGCACGTCAGCCCCAGCATTTT,CASSGWTGDSARQPQHF
few,TRBJ2-7,TRBD1,TRBV4-3,TGCGCCAGCAGCCAAGCGGGACAGGCCACCTACGAGCAGTACTTC,CASSQAGQATYEQYF
-,TRBJ1-2,-,TRBV6-6,TGTGCCAGCAGGGCATCGGGCGGCAACTATGGCTACACCTTC,CASRASGGNYGYTF
many,TRBJ1-2,TRBD1,TRBV6-2/TRBV6-3,TGTGCCAGCGCGAGGGGGCTAATCGATGGCTACACCTTC,CASARGLIDGYTF
many,TRBJ1-2,TRBD1,TRBV5-1,TGCGCCAGCAGCTTGGATCTTGGGACAGGGCCCAACTATGGCTACACCTTC,CASSLDLGTGPNYGYTF
many,TRBJ2-3,TRBD2,TRBV11-3,TGTGCCAGCAGCTTAGCAGCGGGGGGGCTTGATACGCAGTATTTT,CASSLAAGGLDTQYF
-,TRBJ2-5,TRBD1,TRBV11-2,TGTGCCAGCAGCTTAACAGGGGACCTAGAGACCCAGTACTTC,CASSLTGDLETQYF
many,TRBJ1-5,-,TRBV7-2,TGTGCCAGCAGCTCTAATAGCAATCAGCCCCAGCATTTT,CASSSNSNQPQHF
few,TRBJ1-1,TRBD1,TRBV28,TGTGCCAGCAGTTCCTCGGGACAGGGGGCTGGCGTTGGCACTGAAGCTTTCTTT,CASSSSGQGAGVGTEAFF
few,TRBJ2-3,-,TRBV5-1,TGCGCCAGCAGCTTGACGGTGACGGGAAACACAGATACGCAGTATTTT,CASSLTVTGNTDTQYF
-,TRBJ2-3,TRBD2,TRBV6-2/TRBV6-3,TGTGCCAGCAGTTCTCTTGGCGGGGGGCCCCCAGATACGCAGTATTTT,CASSSLGGGPPDTQYF
few,TRBJ2-7,TRBD2,TRBV6-6,TGTGCCAGCGGAGACTTTGAGGGAGGGTACGAGCAGTACTTC,CASGDFEGGYEQYF
few,TRBJ1-5,TRBD1,TRBV6-5,TGTGCCAGCTCCCGACAGGGGTTTGTCCATCAGCCCCAGCATTTT,CASSRQGFVHQPQHF
few,TRBJ1-1,-,TRBV4-1,TGCGCCAGCAGCCAAAAAGGGGGGGCCGGCATGAACACTGAAGCTTTCTTT,CASSQKGGAGMNTEAFF
many,TRBJ1-2,-,TRBV7-2,TGTGCCAGCAGCCCCCAGGACATCCTCTATGGCTACACCTTC,CASSPQDILYGYTF
few,TRBJ1-3,-,TRBV6-5,TGTGCCAGCAGTTACTCAATAAGCTCTGGAAACACCATATATTTT,CASSYSISSGNTIYF
-,TRBJ2-5,-,TRBV5-1,TGCGCCAGCAGCTGGTTGGACAGCGAAGAGACCCAGTACTTC,CASSWLDSEETQYF
many,TRBJ1-1,-,TRBV7-9,TGTGCCAGCAGCTCTCAGGGTGGTGGCACTGAAGCTTTCTTT,CASSSQGGGTEAFF
few,TRBJ2-2,TRBD2,TRBV6-5,TGTGCCAGCAGTTACTCGACGAACGGACTAGCGGGGGCAGGGGAGCTGTTTTTT,CASSYSTNGLAGAGELFF
-,TRBJ1-1,-,TRBV12-3/TRBV12-4,TGTGCCAGCAGTATAAACAGGGACACTGAAGCTTTCTTT,CASSINRDTEAFF
few,TRBJ1-1,-,TRBV7-2,TGTGCCAGCAGCCCCCCGTTGAGCTCACAAGGATTGACTGAAGCTTTCTTT,CASSPPLSSQGLTEAFF
many,TRBJ2-6,-,TRBV28,TGTGCCAGCCACCTCAGGGCCTCTGGGGCCAACGTCCTGACTTTC,CASHLRASGANVLTF
many,TRBJ1-5,TRBD1,TRBV28,TGTGCCAGCCTCAAACGTTGGACAGGGTCTTTGATAAGCAATCAGCCCCAGCATTTT,CASLKRWTGSLISNQPQHF
few,TRBJ1-2,-,TRBV7-9,TGTGCCAGCAGTTTAACAGGGATCTATGGCTACACCTTC,CASSLTGIYGYTF
-,TRBJ1-1,-,TRBV20-1,TGCAGTGCCGCGCCCGGTGGTACTGAAGCTTTCTTT,CSAAPGGTEAFF
-,TRBJ2-7,TRBD1,TRBV25-1,TGTGCCAGCATCCGGACAGGAACCTACGAGCAGTACTTC,CASIRTGTYEQYF
few,TRBJ2-6,TRBD1,TRBV27,TGTGCCAGCAGGGGGACAGCTCCAATCTCTGGGGCCAACGTCCTGACTTTC,CASRGTAPISGANVLTF
few,TRBJ2-3,TRBD2,TRBV6-4,TGTGCCAGCAGTGTTTCTAGCGGGGGAGTCACAGATACGCAGTATTTT,CASSVSSGGVTDTQYF
few,TRBJ1-2,-,TRBV3-1,TGTGCCAGCAGCCAAGAAGGGGCAGGGAATGGCTACACCTTC,CASSQEGAGNGYTF
few,TRBJ2-5,-,TRBV4-1,TGCGCCAGCAGCCAAGAGCAGATCCAAGAGACCCAGTACTTC,CASSQEQIQETQYF
few,TRBJ2-2,TRBD2,TRBV5-6,TGTGCCAGCAGCTTAATCCCGGGACTAGCGAAGGAGCTGTTTTTT,CASSLIPGLAKELFF
many,TRBJ2-1,TRBD2,TRBV7-9,TGTGCCAGCAGCTTAGAAGCGGGGGAGCAGTTCTTC,CASSLEAGEQFF
few,TRBJ1-1,-,TRBV25-1,TGTGCCAGCAGTGGCCGACAGGATGAAGCTTTCTTT,CASSGRQDEAFF
-,TRBJ2-1,TRBD1,TRBV4-3,TGCGCCAGCAGCCAAGATAGCGGGACAGGGGCTAATGAGCAGTTCTTC,CASSQDSGTGANEQFF
-,TRBJ1-1,-,TRBV2,TGTGCCAGCAGTGCGTCCACTATGAACACTGAAGCTTTCTTT,CASSASTMNTEAFF
many,TRBJ2-1,TRBD2,TRBV12-3/TRBV12-4,TGTGCCAGCGTTTATAGCGGGGGGGCCCTCGATGAGCAGTTCTTC,CASVYSGGALDEQFF